Shown below are 15 T cell receptor beta chains from a single sample sequenced in a study of blood T cell repertoires in COVID-19. Sequencing was performed with immunoSEQ multiplex PCR; in TCRdb, only in-frame clones are kept and a portion is missing. The sample has roughly 200,000 clones, around 84% seen once. The specimen was PBMCs or T cells enriched from blood (not recorded which). The receptors were gathered from a woman aged 25 to 39 who had been exposed to COVID-19.

The rearrangement links TRBV20-1 to TRBJ1-1; a possible D gene is TRBD1 (6 bases). Trimming pared 6 bases from V and 2 bases from J, leaving 7 bases between. The CDR3 has 11 residues. Germline-derived CDR1 and CDR2 are DFQATT and SNEGSKA (reference sequence). CDR3 DNA sequence: TGCAGTGCGGACAGAAACACTGAAGCTTTCTTT. Encoded protein: CSADRNTEAFF.

V is TRBV30 and J is TRBJ1-1, with 9 bases lining up with TRBD1. V lost 1 base, J lost 3 bases, and 9 bases stayed unmatched. This CDR3 contains 16 residues. Germline-derived CDR1 and CDR2 are GTSNPN and SVGIG (reference sequence). The CDR3 here is CAWSEQGAWWDTEAFF. DNA for the CDR3: TGTGCCTGGAGTGAACAGGGGGCGTGGTGGGACACTGAAGCTTTCTTT.

The rearrangement uses TRBV3-1 (or the pseudogene TRBV3-2) and TRBJ1-5; weak D call: TRBD1 (5 bases). The CDR3 length is 13 residues. Trimming cost V 1 base and J 11 bases, with 12 bases left between them. Per germline, CDR1 LGHDT and CDR2 YNNKEL (reference sequence). CDR3 region: CASSQGRDQAQHF. Written as DNA, the CDR3 is TGTGCCAGCAGCCAAGGGAGGGACCAGGCCCAGCATTTT.

The rearrangement joins TRBV19 to TRBJ2-1; D perhaps matches TRBD2 (6 bases). The V and J ends lost 9 bases and 0 bases respectively, with 12 bases between them. Germline V gene lookup returns CDR1 LNHDA and CDR2 SQIVND (reference sequence). The CDR3 is 14 residues long. This CDR3 reads CASTTSTSYNEQFF. CDR3 bases: TGTGCCAGCACGACTAGTACCTCCTACAATGAGCAGTTCTTC.

The chain carries TRBV25-1 and TRBJ1-1, with D uncertain. Trimming stripped 1 base from V and 5 bases from J, with 11 bases between. This CDR3 has 14 amino acids. Germline V gene data show CDR1 as MGHDK and CDR2 as SYGVNS. CDR3 sequence (DNA): TGTGCCAGCAGTGAATCCGCAGGCGGGACTGAAGCTTTCTTT. As protein: CASSESAGGTEAFF.

The V gene is TRBV2, the J gene TRBJ1-4; perhaps TRBD1 as D (6 bases). V was trimmed by 6 bases and J by 3 bases, leaving 11 bases between them. CDR3 length: 14 amino acids. Germline CDR1 SNHLY, CDR2 FYNNEI. The CDR3 here is CASRGTTANEKLFF. The CDR3 DNA is TGTGCCAGCAGGGGGACAACCGCTAATGAAAAACTGTTTTTT.

The chain joins TRBV20-1 to TRBJ2-7; the D gene is possibly TRBD1 (5 bases). This CDR3 spans 12 amino acids. V lost 3 bases and J lost 3, with 9 bases in between. CDR1 and CDR2 (germline): DFQATT, SNEGSKA (reference sequence). This chain's CDR3 is CSASKGLYEQYF. DNA for the CDR3: TGCAGTGCTAGTAAGGGGCTCTACGAGCAGTACTTC.

V is TRBV5-4 and J is TRBJ2-7; D remains unclear. The CDR3 is 12 amino acids. From germline, CDR1 is SGHNT and CDR2 YYREEE (reference sequence). The germline V and J ends were trimmed by 3 bases and 6 bases, with 10 bases remaining between them. This chain's CDR3 is CASSSLLSEQYF. The CDR3 DNA follows: TGTGCCAGCAGCTCCCTCTTGAGCGAGCAGTACTTC.

This clone was found a few times. This chain links TRBV5-1 with TRBJ2-1; TRBD1 agrees at 9 bases. The CDR3 spans 15 residues. Germline-derived CDR1 and CDR2 are SGHRS and YFSETQ. V lost 3 bases, J lost 4 bases, and 5 bases stayed unmatched. The CDR3 sequence is CASSYRQGGYNEQFF. Here the CDR3 DNA reads TGCGCCAGCAGCTATAGACAGGGGGGGTACAATGAGCAGTTCTTC.

The rearrangement joins TRBV19 to TRBJ1-1, with 9 positions matching TRBD1. CDR3 length: 15 amino acids. J lost 0 bases, V lost 1 base, and 0 bases had no gene match. Germline CDR1 and CDR2: LNHDA and SQIVND (reference sequence). CDR3 sequence reads: CASSIGTGVNTEAFF. As DNA, the CDR3 is TGTGCCAGTAGTATAGGGACAGGGGTGAACACTGAAGCTTTCTTT.

The J gene is TRBJ2-7, the V gene TRBV12-5, with no clear D. The length of the CDR3 is 14 residues. Trimming took off 2 bases at V and 3 bases at J, with 11 bases between the two ends. CDR1 LGHNT and CDR2 FRNRAP come from the germline V gene. The CDR3 here is CASGLFPEVYEQYF. The CDR3 DNA follows: TGTGCTAGTGGTTTGTTCCCCGAGGTCTACGAGCAGTACTTC.

The chain employs TRBV7-3 and TRBJ2-3; 9 bases are shared with TRBD2. Germline CDR1 is SGHTA and CDR2 is FQGTGA. The CDR3 is 15 residues long. After removal of 3 bases from V and 4 bases from J, the junction contained 5 bases not matched to a gene. In DNA, the CDR3 is TGTGCCAGCAGCTTTGGCGGGGGGGCCTCAGATACGCAGTATTTT. It encodes CASSFGGGASDTQYF.

This chain links TRBV5-4 with TRBJ1-1, with 10 nucleotides matching TRBD1. V lost 9 bases, J lost 3 bases, and 5 bases stayed unmatched. From germline, CDR1 is SGHNT and CDR2 YYREEE (reference sequence). The CDR3 runs to 13 residues. The chain's CDR3 is CATPGTGDTEAFF. CDR3 in DNA: TGTGCCACACCCGGGACAGGGGACACTGAAGCTTTCTTT.

The chain couples TRBV5-5 to TRBJ2-1; the D gene is possibly TRBD1 (7 bases). V gave up 0 bases and J gave up 6 bases, with 13 bases separating them. The CDR3 is 15 amino acids. CDR1 and CDR2 (germline): SGHKS, YYEKEE (reference sequence). The CDR3 region has the DNA TGTGCCAGCAGCTTGGACAGGGGACTCGGCAATGAGCAGTTCTTC. It specifies CASSLDRGLGNEQFF.

This clone has more than one count but fewer than ten. This rearrangement joins TRBV5-4 to TRBJ2-7; 7 nucleotides align to TRBD2. There are 16 residues in the CDR3. CDR1 and CDR2 (germline): SGHNT, YYREEE (reference sequence). Trimming cost V 0 bases and J 1 base; bases outside gene matches: 7. The CDR3 DNA reads as TGTGCCAGCAGCTTGGCTGGGGGGGAACGATCCTACGAGCAGTACTTC. It yields the protein CASSLAGGERSYEQYF. The whole variable domain, remainder taken from reference TRBV5-4 and TRBJ2-7, is ETGVTQSPTHLIKTRGQQVTLRCSSQSGHNTVSWYQQALGQGPQFIFQYYREEENGRGNFPPRFSGLQFPNYSSELNVNALELDDSALYLCASSLAGGERSYEQYFGPGTRLTVT.